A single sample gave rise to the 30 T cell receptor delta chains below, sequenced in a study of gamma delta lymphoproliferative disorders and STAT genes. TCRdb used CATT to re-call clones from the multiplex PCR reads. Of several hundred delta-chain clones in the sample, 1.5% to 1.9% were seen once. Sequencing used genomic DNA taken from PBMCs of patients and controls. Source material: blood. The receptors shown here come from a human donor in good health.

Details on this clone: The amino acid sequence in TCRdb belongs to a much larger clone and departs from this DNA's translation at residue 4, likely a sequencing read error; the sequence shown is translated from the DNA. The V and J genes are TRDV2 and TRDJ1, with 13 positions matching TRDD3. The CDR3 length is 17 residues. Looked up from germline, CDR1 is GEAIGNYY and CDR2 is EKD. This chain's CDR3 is CACNTVYWGIREDKLIF. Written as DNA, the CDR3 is TGTGCCTGTAACACCGTATACTGGGGGATACGCGAGGATAAACTCATCTTT.

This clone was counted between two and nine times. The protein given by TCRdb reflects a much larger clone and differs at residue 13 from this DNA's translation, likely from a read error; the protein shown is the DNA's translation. This chain's CDR3 is CACDTVGADQRVAGDKLIF. The CDR3 nucleotides are TGTGCCTGTGACACCGTCGGGGCAGACCAACGGGTTGCTGGCGATAAACTCATCTTT. The chain links TRDV2 to TRDJ1; the D is unclear. CDR1 is GEAIGNYY and CDR2 is EKD in the germline V gene. The CDR3 contains 19 residues. Trimming cost V 0 bases and J 4 bases, with 26 bases left between them.

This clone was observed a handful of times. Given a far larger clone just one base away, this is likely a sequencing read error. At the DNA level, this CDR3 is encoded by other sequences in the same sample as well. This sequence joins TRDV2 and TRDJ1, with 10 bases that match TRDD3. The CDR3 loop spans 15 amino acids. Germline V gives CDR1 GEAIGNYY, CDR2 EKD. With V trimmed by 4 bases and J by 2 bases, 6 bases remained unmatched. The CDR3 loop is CACDLLLGDTDKLIF. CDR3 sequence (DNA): TGTGCCTGTGATCTCTTACTGGGGGATACCGATAAACTCATCTTT.

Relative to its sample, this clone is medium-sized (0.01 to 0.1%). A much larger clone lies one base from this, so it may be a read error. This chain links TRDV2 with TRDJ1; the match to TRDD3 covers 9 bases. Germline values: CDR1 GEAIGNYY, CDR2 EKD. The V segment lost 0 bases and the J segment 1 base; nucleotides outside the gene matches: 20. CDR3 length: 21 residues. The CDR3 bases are TGTGCCTGTGACACCGCAGGGAAAACTGGGGGACTTGGGGAGTCCACCGATAAACTCATCTTT. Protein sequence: CACDTAGKTGGLGESTDKLIF.

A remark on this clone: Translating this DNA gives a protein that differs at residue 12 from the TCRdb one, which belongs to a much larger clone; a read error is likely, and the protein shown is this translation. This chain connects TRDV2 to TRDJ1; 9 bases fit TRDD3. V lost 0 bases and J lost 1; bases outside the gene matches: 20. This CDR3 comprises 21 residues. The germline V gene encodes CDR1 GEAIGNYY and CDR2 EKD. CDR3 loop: CACDTVGKTGGHGESTDKLIF. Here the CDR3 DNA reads TGTGCCTGTGACACCGTAGGGAAAACTGGGGGACATGGGGAGTCCACCGATAAACTCATCTTT.

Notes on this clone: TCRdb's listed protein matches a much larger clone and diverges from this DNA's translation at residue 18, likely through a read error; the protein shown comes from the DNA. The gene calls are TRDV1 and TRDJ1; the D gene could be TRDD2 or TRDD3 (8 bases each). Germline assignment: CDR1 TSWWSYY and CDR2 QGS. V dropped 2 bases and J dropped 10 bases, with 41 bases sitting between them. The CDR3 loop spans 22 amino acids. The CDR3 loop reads CALGEAFFLLVGYSGPTGGLIF. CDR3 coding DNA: TGTGCTCTTGGGGAAGCTTTCTTCCTACTCGTGGGATACTCGGGGCCCACTGGGGGACTCATCTTT.

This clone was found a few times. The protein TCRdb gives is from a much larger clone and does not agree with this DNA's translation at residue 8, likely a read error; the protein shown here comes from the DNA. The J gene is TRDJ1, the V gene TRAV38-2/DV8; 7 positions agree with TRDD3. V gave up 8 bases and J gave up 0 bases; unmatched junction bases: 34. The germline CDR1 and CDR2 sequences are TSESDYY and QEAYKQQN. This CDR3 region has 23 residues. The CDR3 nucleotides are TGTGCTTACCGAGGCCTCCACGGTACTGGGGACCAAATCAGATTCCGTTACACCGATAAACTCATCTTT. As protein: CAYRGLHGTGDQIRFRYTDKLIF.

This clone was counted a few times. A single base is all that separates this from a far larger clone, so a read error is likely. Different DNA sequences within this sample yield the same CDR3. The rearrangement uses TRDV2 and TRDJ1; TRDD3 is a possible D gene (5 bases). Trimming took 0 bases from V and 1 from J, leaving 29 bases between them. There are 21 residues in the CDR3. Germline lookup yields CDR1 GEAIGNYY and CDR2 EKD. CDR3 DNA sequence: TGTGCCTGTGACACCGTAGGGAAAACTGGAGGACTTGGGGAGTCCACCGATAAACTCATCTTT. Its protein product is CACDTVGKTGGLGESTDKLIF.

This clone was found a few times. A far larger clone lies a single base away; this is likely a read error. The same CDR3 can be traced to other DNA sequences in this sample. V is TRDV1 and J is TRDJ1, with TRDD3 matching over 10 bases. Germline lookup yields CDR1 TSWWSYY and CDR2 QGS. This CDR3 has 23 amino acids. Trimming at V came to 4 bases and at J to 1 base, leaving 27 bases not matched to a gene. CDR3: CALGALPVLLKSRGIRGTDKLIF. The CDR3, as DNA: TGTGCTCTTGGGGCCCTCCCGGTCCTCCTCAAAAGCAGGGGGATACGCGGCACCGATAAACTCATCTTT.

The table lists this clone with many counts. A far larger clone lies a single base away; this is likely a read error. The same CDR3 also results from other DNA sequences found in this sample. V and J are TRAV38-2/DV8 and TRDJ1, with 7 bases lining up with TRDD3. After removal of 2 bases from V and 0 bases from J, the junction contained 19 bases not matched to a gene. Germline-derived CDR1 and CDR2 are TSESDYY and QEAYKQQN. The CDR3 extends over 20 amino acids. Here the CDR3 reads CAYRRAPPTVLGSNTDKLIF. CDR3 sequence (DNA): TGTGCTTATAGGAGGGCTCCCCCTACCGTACTGGGGAGTAACACCGATAAACTCATCTTT.

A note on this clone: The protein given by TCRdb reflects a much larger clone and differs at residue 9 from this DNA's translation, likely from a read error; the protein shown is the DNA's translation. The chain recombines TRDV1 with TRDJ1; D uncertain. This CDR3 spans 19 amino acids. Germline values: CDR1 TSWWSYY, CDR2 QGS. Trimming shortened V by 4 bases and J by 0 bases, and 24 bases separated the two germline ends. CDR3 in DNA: TGTGCTCTTGGGGCATTCCCCCCCCGGTGGTCCAAGTACACCGATAAACTCATCTTT. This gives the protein CALGAFPPRWSKYTDKLIF.

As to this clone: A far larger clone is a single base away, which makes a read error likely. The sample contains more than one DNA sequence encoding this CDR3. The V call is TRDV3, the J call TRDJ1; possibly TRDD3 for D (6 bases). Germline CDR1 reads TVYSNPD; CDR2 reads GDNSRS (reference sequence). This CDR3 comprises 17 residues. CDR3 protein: CAFIGTGDTPHTDKLIF. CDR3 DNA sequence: TGTGCCTTTATTGGGACTGGTGATACGCCGCATACCGATAAACTCATCTTC.

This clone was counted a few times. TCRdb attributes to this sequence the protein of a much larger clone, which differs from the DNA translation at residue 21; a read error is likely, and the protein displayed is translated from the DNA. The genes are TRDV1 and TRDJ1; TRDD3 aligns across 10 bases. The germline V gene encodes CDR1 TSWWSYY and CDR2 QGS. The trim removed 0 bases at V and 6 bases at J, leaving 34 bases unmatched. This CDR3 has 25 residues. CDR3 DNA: TGTGCTCTTGGGGAACTCACGTTCTTCCTCAGCCTACTGGGGGATCCGGGTCGGGATCCCAATAAACTCATCTTT. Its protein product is CALGELTFFLSLLGDPGRDPNKLIF.

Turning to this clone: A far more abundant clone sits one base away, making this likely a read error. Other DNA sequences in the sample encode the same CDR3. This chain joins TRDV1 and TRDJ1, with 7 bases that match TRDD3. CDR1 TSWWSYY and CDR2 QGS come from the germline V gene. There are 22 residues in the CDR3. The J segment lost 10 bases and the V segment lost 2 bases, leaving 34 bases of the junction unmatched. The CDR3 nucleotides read TGTGCTCTTGGGGAAGCTTTCTTTCTACTCGTGGGATACTCGGGGCCCACTAGGGGACTCATCTTT. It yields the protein CALGEAFFLLVGYSGPTRGLIF.

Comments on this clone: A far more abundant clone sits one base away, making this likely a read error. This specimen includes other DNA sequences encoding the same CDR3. The CDR3 reads CAYRRAPPTVLGSNTDKLIF. In DNA, the CDR3 is TGTGCTTATAGGAGGGCTCCTCCTACCGTACTGGGGAGTAACACCGACAAACTCATCTTT. This chain connects TRAV38-2/DV8 to TRDJ1; D is possibly TRDD3 (7 bases). Germline V gene data show CDR1 as TSESDYY and CDR2 as QEAYKQQN. CDR3 size: 20 residues.

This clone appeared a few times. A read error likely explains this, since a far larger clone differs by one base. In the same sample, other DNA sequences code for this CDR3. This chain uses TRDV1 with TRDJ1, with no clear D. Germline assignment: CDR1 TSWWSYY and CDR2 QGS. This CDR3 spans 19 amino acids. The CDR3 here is CALGAFPPWWSKYTDKLIF. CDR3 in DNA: TGTGCTCTTGGGGCATTCCCCCCCTGGTGGTCCAAGTACACTGATAAACTCATCTTT.

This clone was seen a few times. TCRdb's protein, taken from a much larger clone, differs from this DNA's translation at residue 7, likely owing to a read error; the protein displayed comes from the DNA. CDR3 loop: CAYSTPAGGPYTDKLIF. The CDR3 DNA reads as TGTGCGTATAGTACCCCGGCTGGGGGACCTTACACCGATAAACTCATCTTT. The gene calls are TRAV38-2/DV8 and TRDJ1, with 8 bases aligning to TRDD3. This CDR3 spans 17 amino acids. Germline V gene sequence: CDR1 TSESDYY, CDR2 QEAYKQQN.

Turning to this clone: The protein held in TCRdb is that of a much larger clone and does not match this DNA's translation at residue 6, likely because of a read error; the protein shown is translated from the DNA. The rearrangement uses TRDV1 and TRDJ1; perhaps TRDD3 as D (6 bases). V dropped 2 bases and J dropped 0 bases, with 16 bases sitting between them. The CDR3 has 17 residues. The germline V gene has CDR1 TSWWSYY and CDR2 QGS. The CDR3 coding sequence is TGTGCTCTTGGGGAAAGGGGCTGGGGACAGTACACCGATAAACTCATCTTT. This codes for CALGERGWGQYTDKLIF.

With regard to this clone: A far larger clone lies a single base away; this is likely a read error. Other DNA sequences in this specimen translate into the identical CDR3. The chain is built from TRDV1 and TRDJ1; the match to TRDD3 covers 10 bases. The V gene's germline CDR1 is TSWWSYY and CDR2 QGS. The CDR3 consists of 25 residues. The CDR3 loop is CALGELTFFLSLLGDPGRDPDKLIF. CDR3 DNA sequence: TGTGCTCTTGGGGAACTCACGTTCTTCCTCAGCCTACTGGGGGATCCGGGTCGGGATCCCGATAAACTTATCTTT.

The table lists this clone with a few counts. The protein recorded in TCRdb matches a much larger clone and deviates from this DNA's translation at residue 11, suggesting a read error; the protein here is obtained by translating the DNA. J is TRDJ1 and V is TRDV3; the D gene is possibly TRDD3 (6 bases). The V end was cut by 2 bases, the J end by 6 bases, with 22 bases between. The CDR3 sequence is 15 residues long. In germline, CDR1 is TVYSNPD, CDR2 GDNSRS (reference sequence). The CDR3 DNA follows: TGTGCCTTTGAGGAGCCCAGGGGGACCCACAATAAACTCATCTTT. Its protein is CAFEEPRGTHNKLIF.

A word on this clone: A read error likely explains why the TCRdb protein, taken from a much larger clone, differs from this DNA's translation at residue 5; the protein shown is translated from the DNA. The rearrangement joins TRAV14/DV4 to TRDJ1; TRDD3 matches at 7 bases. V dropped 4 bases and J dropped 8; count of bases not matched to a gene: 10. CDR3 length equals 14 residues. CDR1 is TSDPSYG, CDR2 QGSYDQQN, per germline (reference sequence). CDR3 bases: TGTGCAATGAGAGCTACCGATACTGGGGAGAAACTCATCTTT. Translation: CAMRATDTGEKLIF.

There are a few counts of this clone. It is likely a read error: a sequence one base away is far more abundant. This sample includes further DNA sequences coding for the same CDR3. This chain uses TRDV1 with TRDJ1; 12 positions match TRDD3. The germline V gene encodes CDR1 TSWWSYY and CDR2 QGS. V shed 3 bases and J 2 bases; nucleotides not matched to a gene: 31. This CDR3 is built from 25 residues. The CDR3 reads CALGELTIGPLLFWGIRVMTDKLIF. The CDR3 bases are TGTGCTCTTGGGGAGCTTACTATTGGACCCCTTCTTTTCTGGGGGATACGCGTGATGACCGATAAACTCATCTTT.

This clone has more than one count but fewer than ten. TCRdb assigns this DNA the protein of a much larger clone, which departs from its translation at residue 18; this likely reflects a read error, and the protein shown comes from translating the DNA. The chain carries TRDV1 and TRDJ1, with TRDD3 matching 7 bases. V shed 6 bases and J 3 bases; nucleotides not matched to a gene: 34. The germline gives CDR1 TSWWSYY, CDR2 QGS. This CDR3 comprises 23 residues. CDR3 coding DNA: TGTGCTCTTGGAGATGGATCGGTTCCTGTCGGCTACTGGGTAGGATACGCAGCCGATAAACTCATCTTT. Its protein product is CALGDGSVPVGYWVGYAADKLIF.

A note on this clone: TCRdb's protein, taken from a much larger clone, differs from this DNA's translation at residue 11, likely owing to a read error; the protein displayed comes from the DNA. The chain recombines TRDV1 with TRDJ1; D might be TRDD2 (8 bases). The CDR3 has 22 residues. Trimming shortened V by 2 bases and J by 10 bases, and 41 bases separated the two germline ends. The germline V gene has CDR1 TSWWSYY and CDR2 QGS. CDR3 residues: CALGEAFFLLEGYSGPTRGLIF. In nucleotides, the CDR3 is TGTGCTCTTGGGGAAGCTTTCTTCCTACTCGAGGGATACTCGGGGCCCACTAGGGGACTCATCTTT.

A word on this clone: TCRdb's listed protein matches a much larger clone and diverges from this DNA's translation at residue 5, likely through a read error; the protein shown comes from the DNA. CDR3 in amino acids: CALGNPAFPGSTDKLIF. The CDR3, as DNA: TGTGCTCTTGGGAACCCCGCCTTCCCGGGGTCCACCGATAAACTCATCTTT. This rearrangement joins TRDV1 to TRDJ1; D perhaps matches TRDD2 (6 bases). CDR3 length equals 17 residues. V lost 5 bases, J lost 1 base, and 20 bases lay in between. Germline assignment: CDR1 TSWWSYY and CDR2 QGS.

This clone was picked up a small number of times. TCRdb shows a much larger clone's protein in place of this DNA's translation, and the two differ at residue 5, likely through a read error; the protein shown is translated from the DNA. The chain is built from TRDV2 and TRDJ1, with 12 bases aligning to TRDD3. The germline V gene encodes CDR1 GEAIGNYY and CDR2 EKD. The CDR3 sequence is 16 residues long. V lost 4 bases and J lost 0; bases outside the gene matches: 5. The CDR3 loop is CACDLLGDTHTDKLIF. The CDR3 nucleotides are TGTGCCTGTGATCTACTGGGGGATACACACACCGATAAACTCATCTTT.

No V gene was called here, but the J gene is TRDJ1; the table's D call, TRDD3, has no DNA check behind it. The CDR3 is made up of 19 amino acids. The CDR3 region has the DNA TGTGCCTGTGACAAAATTCCCTTGGGGGATCGAAAACCCACCGATAAACTCATCTTT. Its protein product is CACDKIPLGDRKPTDKLIF.

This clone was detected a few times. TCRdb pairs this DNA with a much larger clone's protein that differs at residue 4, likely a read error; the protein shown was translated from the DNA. CDR3 in amino acids: CALRELHPLPSYIYWGISPYTDKLIF. Written as DNA, the CDR3 is TGTGCTCTTAGGGAACTACACCCACTGCCTTCCTATATTTACTGGGGGATCTCCCCGTACACCGATAAACTCATCTTT. The chain links TRDV1 to TRDJ1; TRDD3 agrees at 10 bases. The CDR3 is made up of 26 amino acids. Germline V gene data show CDR1 as TSWWSYY and CDR2 as QGS.

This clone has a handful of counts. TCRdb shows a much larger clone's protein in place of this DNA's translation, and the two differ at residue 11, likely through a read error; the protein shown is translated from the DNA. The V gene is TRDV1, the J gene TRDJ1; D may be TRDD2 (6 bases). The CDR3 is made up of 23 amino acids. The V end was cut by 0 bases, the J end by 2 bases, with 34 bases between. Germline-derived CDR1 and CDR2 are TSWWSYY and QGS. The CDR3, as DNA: TGTGCTCTTGGGGAACTCCACTTTTCTTCCTTCGGGTTTCTGTTTTTAAGAACCGATAAACTCATCTTT. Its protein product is CALGELHFSSFGFLFLRTDKLIF.

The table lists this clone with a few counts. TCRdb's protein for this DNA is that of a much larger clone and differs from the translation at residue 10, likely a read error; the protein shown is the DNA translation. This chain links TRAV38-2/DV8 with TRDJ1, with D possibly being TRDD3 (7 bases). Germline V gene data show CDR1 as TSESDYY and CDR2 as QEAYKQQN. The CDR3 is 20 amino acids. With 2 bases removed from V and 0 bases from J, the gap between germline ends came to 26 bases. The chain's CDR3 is CAYRRAPPTALGSNTDKLIF. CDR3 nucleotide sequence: TGTGCTTATAGGAGGGCTCCTCCTACCGCACTGGGGAGTAACACCGATAAACTCATCTTT.